Sequencing of this TCR beta chain was carried out in a study of CD8 T cells in Susac syndrome. TEMRA cells were FACS-enriched, while CD8+ and CD4+ T cells were negatively isolated. Reverse transcription of roughly 0.45 to 1 ug RNA was carried out with random hexamers. TCRdb itself ran the immunoSEQ multiplex PCR reads through MiXCR, one entry per CDR3 protein. Of roughly 110,000 distinct CDR3 sequences in the sample, 85% to 95% are singletons; the top ten hold roughly 0.12%. Germline lookup yields CDR1 SGHNT and CDR2 YYREEE (reference sequence). CDR3 length: 17 residues. Unmatched junction bases numbered 7, after V lost 0 bases and J lost 0 bases.

The source is a human donor in good health. The specimen sequenced was CD8+ T cells from PBMCs. The chain carries TRBV5-4 and TRBJ1-1; 8 bases fit TRBD1. The CDR3 sequence: CASSLVGQALLNTEAFF. CDR3 sequence (DNA): TGTGCCAGCAGCTTGGTGGGACAGGCCCTCTTGAACACTGAAGCTTTCTTT. Complete variable domain (other parts from reference TRBV5-4 and TRBJ1-1): ETGVTQSPTHLIKTRGQQVTLRCSSQSGHNTVSWYQQALGQGPQFIFQYYREEENGRGNFPPRFSGLQFPNYSSELNVNALELDDSALYLCASSLVGQALLNTEAFFGQGTRLTVV.